This T cell receptor beta chain was retrieved from a study of blood T cell repertoires in COVID-19. Study context: Sources were T cells, B-cell-depleted T cells, or PBMCs; the material itself was cDNA or gDNA.

Data came from immunoSEQ multiplex PCR; TCRdb stores just in-frame clones and leaves some out. The data show 430,000 or so clones, roughly 89% seen once. V lost 5 bases, J lost 3 bases, and 14 bases lay in between. This CDR3 is built from 15 residues. CDR1 and CDR2 (germline): SGHAT, FQNNGV. Patients in Seattle were enrolled during active infection, then followed longitudinally. V usage is TRBV11-2 and J usage is TRBJ1-3; a possible D gene is TRBD1 (6 bases). This clonotype was obtained from a man aged 18 to 30 with COVID-19, enrolled during active disease. Sequencing input: peripheral blood. In DNA form, the CDR3 reads TGTGCCAGCAGCGACTCCGGGACACGTGGAAACACCATATATTTT. Translated: CASSDSGTRGNTIYF.